This TCR beta chain was sequenced during a study of shared clonotypes between healthy human individuals. General observations from the study: Between a handful of donors, naive CD4 clonotypes were shared at a level of around 5.1%. Naive subsets generally exceeded memory subsets in estimated richness.

With respect to this clone: What it binds is not known.

Sequenced by immunoSEQ multiplex PCR; TCRdb stores in-frame clones only, minus some. This table has just over 2,000,000 clones, about 95% appearing once. Per germline, CDR1 GTSNPN and CDR2 SVGIG (reference sequence). Trimming took 1 base from V and 3 from J, leaving 7 bases between them. The CDR3 has 12 amino acids. V gene TRBV30 combines with J gene TRBJ2-7, with D unresolved. The sample taken for sequencing was naive CD4+ T cells sorted from blood. Noted subset: CD45RA+ positively selected. This TCR came from a young man in good health. This CDR3 is CAWSGGIYEQYF. In DNA form, the CDR3 reads TGTGCCTGGAGTGGAGGCATCTACGAGCAGTACTTC.